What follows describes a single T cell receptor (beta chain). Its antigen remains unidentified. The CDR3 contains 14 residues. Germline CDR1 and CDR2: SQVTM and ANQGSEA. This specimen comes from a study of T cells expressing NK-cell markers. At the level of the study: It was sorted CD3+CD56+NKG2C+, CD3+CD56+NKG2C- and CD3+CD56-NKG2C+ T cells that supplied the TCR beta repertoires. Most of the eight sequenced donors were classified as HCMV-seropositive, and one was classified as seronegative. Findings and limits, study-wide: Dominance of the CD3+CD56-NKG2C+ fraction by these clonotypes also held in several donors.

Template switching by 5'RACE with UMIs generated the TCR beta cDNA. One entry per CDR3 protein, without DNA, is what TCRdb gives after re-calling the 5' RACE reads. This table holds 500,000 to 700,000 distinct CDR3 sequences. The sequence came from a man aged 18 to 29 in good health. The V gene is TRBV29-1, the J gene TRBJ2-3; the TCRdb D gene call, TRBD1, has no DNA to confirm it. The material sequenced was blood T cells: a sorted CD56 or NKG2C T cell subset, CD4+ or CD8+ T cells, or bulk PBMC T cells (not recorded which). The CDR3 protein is CSVTTGHPTDTQYF.